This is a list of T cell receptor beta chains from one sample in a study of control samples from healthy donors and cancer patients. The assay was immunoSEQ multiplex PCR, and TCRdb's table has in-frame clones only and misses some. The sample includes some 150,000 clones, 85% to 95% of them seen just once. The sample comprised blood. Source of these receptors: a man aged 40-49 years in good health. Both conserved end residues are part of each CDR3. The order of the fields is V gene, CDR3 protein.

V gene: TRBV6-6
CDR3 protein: CASRDRQMNTEAFF

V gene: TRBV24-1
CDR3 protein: CATRPGRVGNQPQHF

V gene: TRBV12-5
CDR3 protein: CASGFGAGGEAFF

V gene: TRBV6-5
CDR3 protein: CASRLQGDSNQPQHF

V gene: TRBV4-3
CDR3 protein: CASSQGGTGGFQETQYF

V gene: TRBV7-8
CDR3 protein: CASSLLGQNYNSPLHF

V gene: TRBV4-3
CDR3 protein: CASSQERSGYEQYF

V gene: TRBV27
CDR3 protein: CASGPGLGQPQHF

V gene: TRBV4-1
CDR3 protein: CASSRFSSALQETQYF

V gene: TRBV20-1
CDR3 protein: CSARQDNTQYF

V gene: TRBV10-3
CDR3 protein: CAISGQGRSNTEAFF

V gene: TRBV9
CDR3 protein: CASSVRAAPMDEQYF

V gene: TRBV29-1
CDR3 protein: CSVEGSGYEQYF

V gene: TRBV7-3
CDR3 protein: CASSREGGLTYEQYF

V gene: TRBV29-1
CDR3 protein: CSVDSMGTGSFHYGYTF

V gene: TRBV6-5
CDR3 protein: CASNLAGPGSNEQYF

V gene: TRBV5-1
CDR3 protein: CASGETNYGYTF

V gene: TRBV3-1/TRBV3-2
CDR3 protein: CASSQVDYEQYF

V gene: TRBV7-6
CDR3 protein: CASSPLFLGVLADTQYF

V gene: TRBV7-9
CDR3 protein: CASSATGSGPSYEQYF

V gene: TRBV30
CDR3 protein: CAWTLLGTGADTQYF

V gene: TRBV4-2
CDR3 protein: CASSQTTGEAFF

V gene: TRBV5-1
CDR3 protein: CASSSGLAGGFANTGELFF

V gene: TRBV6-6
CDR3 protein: CASINRAPDQPQHF

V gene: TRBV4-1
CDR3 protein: CASSQTGSSYNEQFF

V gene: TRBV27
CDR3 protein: CASSPYRVLELAGVGDTQYF

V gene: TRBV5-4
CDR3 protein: CASSSTDDYGYTF

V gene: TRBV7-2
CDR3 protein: CASSNEVAAFF

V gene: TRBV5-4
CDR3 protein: CASSSGTSPGELFF

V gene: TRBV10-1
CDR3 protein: CASSAGTGRDEQFF

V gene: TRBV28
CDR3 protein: CASSGQGVGKDEQFF

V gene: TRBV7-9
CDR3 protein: CASSEGIQETQYF

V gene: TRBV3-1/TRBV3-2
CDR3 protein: CASSQRGFRFDEQFF